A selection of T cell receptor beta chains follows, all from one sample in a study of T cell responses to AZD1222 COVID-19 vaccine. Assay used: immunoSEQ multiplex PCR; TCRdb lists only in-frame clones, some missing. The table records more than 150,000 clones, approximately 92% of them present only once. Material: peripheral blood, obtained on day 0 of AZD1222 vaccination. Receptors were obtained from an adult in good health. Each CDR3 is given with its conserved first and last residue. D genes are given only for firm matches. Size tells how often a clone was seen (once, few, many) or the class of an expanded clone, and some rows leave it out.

cdr3_aa: CASSKTSGGLNEQFF
cdr3_nt: TGTGCCAGCAGCAAGACTAGCGGGGGGCTTAATGAGCAGTTCTTC
v_call: TRBV7-9
j_call: TRBJ2-1
clone_size: NA
d_call: TRBD2

cdr3_aa: CASSDGDMGTGYF
cdr3_nt: TGTGCCAGCAGTGATGGAGATATGGGCACTGGGTACTTT
v_call: TRBV2
j_call: TRBJ1-1
clone_size: NA
d_call: NA

cdr3_aa: CASSLRGMDTEAFF
cdr3_nt: TGTGCCAGTAGCCTCCGGGGAATGGACACTGAAGCTTTCTTT
v_call: TRBV19
j_call: TRBJ1-1
clone_size: NA
d_call: NA

cdr3_aa: CASSILQVNSNQPQHF
cdr3_nt: TGTGCCAGTAGTATTTTGCAGGTGAATAGCAATCAGCCCCAGCATTTT
v_call: TRBV19
j_call: TRBJ1-5
clone_size: NA
d_call: NA

cdr3_aa: CATQGAAGELFF
cdr3_nt: TGTGCCACACAGGGGGCCGCCGGGGAGCTGTTTTTT
v_call: TRBV19
j_call: TRBJ2-2
clone_size: NA
d_call: TRBD1

cdr3_aa: CASSELNRVDYGYTF
cdr3_nt: TGTGCCAGCAGTGAACTCAACAGGGTGGACTATGGCTACACCTTC
v_call: TRBV6-1
j_call: TRBJ1-2
clone_size: NA
d_call: NA

cdr3_aa: CASSVIFSSGANVLTF
cdr3_nt: TGTGCCAGCAGTGTAATATTTAGCTCTGGGGCCAACGTCCTGACTTTC
v_call: TRBV6-1
j_call: TRBJ2-6
clone_size: NA
d_call: NA

cdr3_aa: CASSPRTSGPSYNEQFF
cdr3_nt: TGTGCCAGCAGCCCTCGGACTAGCGGGCCCTCCTACAATGAGCAGTTCTTC
v_call: TRBV11-2
j_call: TRBJ2-1
clone_size: NA
d_call: TRBD2

cdr3_aa: CASSDSTSGGADTQYF
cdr3_nt: TGTGCCAGCAGTGACTCGACTAGCGGGGGGGCAGATACGCAGTATTTT
v_call: TRBV6-4
j_call: TRBJ2-3
clone_size: few
d_call: TRBD2

cdr3_aa: CASSSEAVYQPQHF
cdr3_nt: TGTGCCAGCAGCTCCGAGGCAGTCTATCAGCCCCAGCATTTT
v_call: TRBV7-2
j_call: TRBJ1-5
clone_size: NA
d_call: NA

cdr3_aa: CASSQIESMRNSPLHF
cdr3_nt: TGTGCCAGCAGCCAAATAGAGTCCATGAGGAATTCACCCCTCCACTTT
v_call: TRBV3-1/TRBV3-2
j_call: TRBJ1-6
clone_size: NA
d_call: NA

cdr3_aa: CASSYRASSYNEQFF
cdr3_nt: TGTGCCAGCAGTTACAGGGCAAGCTCCTACAATGAGCAGTTCTTC
v_call: TRBV27
j_call: TRBJ2-1
clone_size: NA
d_call: NA

cdr3_aa: CASSLEASSTDTQYF
cdr3_nt: TGTGCCAGCAGCTTGGAGGCTTCTAGCACAGATACGCAGTATTTT
v_call: TRBV5-4
j_call: TRBJ2-3
clone_size: NA
d_call: NA

cdr3_aa: CASSPLGQGAGTEAFF
cdr3_nt: TGTGCCAGCAGTCCTCTGGGACAGGGGGCGGGCACTGAAGCTTTCTTT
v_call: TRBV28
j_call: TRBJ1-1
clone_size: NA
d_call: TRBD1

cdr3_aa: CASTTSGSGTDTQYF
cdr3_nt: TGTGCCAGTACCACTAGCGGGAGTGGTACAGATACGCAGTATTTT
v_call: TRBV19
j_call: TRBJ2-3
clone_size: NA
d_call: TRBD2

cdr3_aa: CASSLQGMGLSGANVLTF
cdr3_nt: TGTGCCAGCAGCCTACAGGGAATGGGCCTCTCTGGGGCCAACGTCCTGACTTTC
v_call: TRBV28
j_call: TRBJ2-6
clone_size: once
d_call: NA

cdr3_aa: CASSYKGSNQPQHF
cdr3_nt: TGTGCCAGTAGTTATAAGGGAAGCAATCAGCCCCAGCATTTT
v_call: TRBV27
j_call: TRBJ1-5
clone_size: NA
d_call: NA

cdr3_aa: CASSRSPTTGDATNEKLFF
cdr3_nt: TGTGCCAGCAGCCGAAGCCCGACCACAGGAGATGCAACTAATGAAAAACTGTTTTTT
v_call: TRBV4-2
j_call: TRBJ1-4
clone_size: NA
d_call: NA

cdr3_aa: CARAGLTGGMNTEAFF
cdr3_nt: TGTGCCAGGGCGGGTTTGACAGGGGGAATGAACACTGAAGCTTTCTTT
v_call: TRBV2
j_call: TRBJ1-1
clone_size: NA
d_call: TRBD1

cdr3_aa: CASSLGGLKVVGYTF
cdr3_nt: TGTGCCAGCAGCTTAGGGGGCTTGAAGGTTGTGGGCTACACCTTC
v_call: TRBV7-8
j_call: TRBJ1-2
clone_size: NA
d_call: NA

cdr3_aa: CASKGGANVLTF
cdr3_nt: TGTGCCAGCAAGGGTGGGGCCAACGTCCTGACTTTC
v_call: TRBV3-1/TRBV3-2
j_call: TRBJ2-6
clone_size: NA
d_call: NA

cdr3_aa: CASSQATTVGSYGYTF
cdr3_nt: TGCGCCAGCAGCCAAGCCACGACAGTCGGATCCTATGGCTACACCTTC
v_call: TRBV4-1
j_call: TRBJ1-2
clone_size: NA
d_call: NA

cdr3_aa: CASSQAGQRETEAFF
cdr3_nt: TGTGCCAGCAGCCAAGCAGGTCAGAGGGAGACTGAAGCTTTCTTT
v_call: TRBV4-2
j_call: TRBJ1-1
clone_size: NA
d_call: NA

cdr3_aa: CASSFPQGAGGTEAFF
cdr3_nt: TGTGCCAGCAGCTTCCCGCAGGGGGCCGGGGGCACTGAAGCTTTCTTT
v_call: TRBV13
j_call: TRBJ1-1
clone_size: NA
d_call: TRBD1

cdr3_aa: CASSGAGDSNQPQHF
cdr3_nt: TGTGCCAGCAGTGGGGCCGGGGATAGCAATCAGCCCCAGCATTTT
v_call: TRBV2
j_call: TRBJ1-5
clone_size: NA
d_call: NA

cdr3_aa: CASSWGTGVYEKLFF
cdr3_nt: TGTGCCAGCAGCTGGGGGACAGGGGTCTATGAAAAACTGTTTTTT
v_call: TRBV28
j_call: TRBJ1-4
clone_size: NA
d_call: TRBD1

cdr3_aa: CASSYSAPLNTEAFF
cdr3_nt: TGTGCCAGCAGTTACTCGGCCCCCTTGAACACTGAAGCTTTCTTT
v_call: TRBV6-5
j_call: TRBJ1-1
clone_size: NA
d_call: NA

cdr3_aa: CASMQGWTGELFF
cdr3_nt: TGTGCCAGCATGCAGGGCTGGACCGGGGAGCTGTTTTTT
v_call: TRBV28
j_call: TRBJ2-2
clone_size: NA
d_call: NA

cdr3_aa: CATRLAGEVDTQYF
cdr3_nt: TGTGCCACCAGACTAGCGGGAGAGGTAGATACGCAGTATTTT
v_call: TRBV6-4
j_call: TRBJ2-3
clone_size: NA
d_call: TRBD2

cdr3_aa: CASSPGVQMNTEAFF
cdr3_nt: TGTGCCAGCAGCCCGGGGGTACAGATGAACACTGAAGCTTTCTTT
v_call: TRBV7-2
j_call: TRBJ1-1
clone_size: NA
d_call: NA

cdr3_aa: CASSRQGLGANVLTF
cdr3_nt: TGTGCCAGCAGCCGACAGGGCCTGGGGGCCAACGTCCTGACTTTC
v_call: TRBV28
j_call: TRBJ2-6
clone_size: NA
d_call: TRBD1

cdr3_aa: CASSENPGVGDTQYF
cdr3_nt: TGTGCCAGCAGTGAGAACCCAGGGGTTGGGGATACGCAGTATTTT
v_call: TRBV28
j_call: TRBJ2-3
clone_size: NA
d_call: NA

cdr3_aa: CAISGSGQGNYGYTF
cdr3_nt: TGTGCCATCAGTGGCTCGGGACAGGGAAACTATGGCTACACCTTC
v_call: TRBV10-3
j_call: TRBJ1-2
clone_size: NA
d_call: TRBD1

cdr3_aa: CASSLAGLQGNTGELFF
cdr3_nt: TGTGCCAGCAGCTTGGCCGGGTTACAGGGGAACACCGGGGAGCTGTTTTTT
v_call: TRBV7-2
j_call: TRBJ2-2
clone_size: NA
d_call: NA

cdr3_aa: CASSYPGTGGLGYTF
cdr3_nt: TGTGCCAGCAGTTATCCCGGGACAGGGGGACTTGGCTACACCTTC
v_call: TRBV6-5
j_call: TRBJ1-2
clone_size: NA
d_call: TRBD1

cdr3_aa: CASSLSTSGELFF
cdr3_nt: TGTGCCAGCAGCTTATCAACGTCCGGGGAGCTGTTTTTT
v_call: TRBV11-3
j_call: TRBJ2-2
clone_size: NA
d_call: NA

cdr3_aa: CSVLGLSSTGEQFF
cdr3_nt: TGCAGCGTCCTAGGGTTATCGTCTACGGGGGAGCAGTTCTTC
v_call: TRBV29-1
j_call: TRBJ2-1
clone_size: NA
d_call: NA

cdr3_aa: CASSFRDREVAFF
cdr3_nt: TGTGCCAGCAGCTTCCGGGACAGGGAGGTAGCTTTCTTT
v_call: TRBV7-9
j_call: TRBJ1-1
clone_size: NA
d_call: TRBD1

cdr3_aa: CASSPLMNTEAFF
cdr3_nt: TGTGCCAGCAGTCCTCTCATGAACACTGAAGCTTTCTTT
v_call: TRBV12-3/TRBV12-4
j_call: TRBJ1-1
clone_size: once
d_call: NA